These T cell receptor beta chains were read from a single sample in a study of PD-1 blockade in mismatch repair-deficient tumors. Measured with immunoSEQ multiplex PCR; TCRdb has only the in-frame clones, and not every one. The sample holds roughly 70,000 clones, around 80% seen once. Material: peripheral blood, obtained 2 weeks after starting pembrolizumab. The receptor set was obtained from an adult with mismatch repair-deficient cancer. The CDR3 runs from the conserved cysteine through the conserved F or W. The D gene is left open where the match is weak. Not every row has a clone size; where given, it reads once, few, many or a size class.

TRBJ1-2	NA	NA	TRBV19	CASSIDPGNYGYTF	TGTGCCAGTAGTATAGATCCGGGGAACTATGGCTACACCTTC
TRBJ2-7	NA	once	TRBV6-1	CASSDYEQYF	TGTGCCAGCAGTGACTACGAGCAGTACTTC
TRBJ2-2	TRBD1	once	TRBV5-1	CASSLARGQGELFF	TGCGCCAGCAGCTTAGCCAGGGGGCAAGGGGAGCTGTTTTTT
TRBJ1-1	TRBD1	NA	TRBV5-1	CASSPGHRQGAAEAFF	TGCGCCAGCAGCCCCGGACACCGACAGGGGGCCGCTGAAGCTTTCTTT
TRBJ1-5	NA	NA	TRBV27	CASSLDLNQPQHF	TGTGCCAGCAGTTTGGACCTCAATCAGCCCCAGCATTTT
TRBJ2-5	NA	NA	TRBV7-2	CASSLRLWRWETQYF	TGTGCCAGCAGCCTGCGGTTGTGGAGGTGGGAGACCCAGTACTTC
TRBJ2-3	NA	NA	TRBV5-1	CASSLAPARSFPDTQYF	TGCGCCAGCAGCTTGGCGCCGGCTCGATCCTTTCCAGATACGCAGTATTTT
TRBJ2-7	TRBD2	NA	TRBV6-5	CASRLLAGYEQYF	TGTGCCAGCAGACTCCTAGCGGGATACGAGCAGTACTTC
TRBJ1-5	NA	NA	TRBV6-5	CASRKTGRNQPQHF	TGTGCCAGCAGGAAGACAGGAAGAAATCAGCCCCAGCATTTT
TRBJ1-1	NA	NA	TRBV6-5	CAGNIDLTFF	TGTGCCGGCAATATCGATCTTACTTTCTTT
TRBJ1-1	NA	few	TRBV6-6	CASSNGGLNTEAFF	TGTGCCAGCAGTAACGGGGGGCTCAACACTGAAGCTTTCTTT
TRBJ2-7	TRBD2	NA	TRBV7-2	CASSLTSGSYEQYF	TGTGCCAGCAGCCTGACTAGCGGGAGCTACGAGCAGTACTTC
TRBJ2-2	NA	NA	TRBV10-1	CASKDSDGELFF	TGCGCCAGCAAGGACTCTGACGGGGAGCTGTTTTTT
TRBJ1-1	NA	NA	TRBV10-3	CAISESTRNTEAFF	TGTGCCATCAGTGAGTCGACTCGCAACACTGAAGCTTTCTTT
TRBJ1-1	NA	few	TRBV10-1	CASSEYQSNTEAFF	TGCGCCAGCAGTGAGTACCAGTCGAACACTGAAGCTTTCTTT
TRBJ2-7	NA	NA	TRBV5-6	CASSLVLGTSWYEQYF	TGTGCCAGCAGCTTGGTGTTAGGCACTAGCTGGTACGAGCAGTACTTC
TRBJ1-2	NA	few	TRBV4-3	CASSQGRATGYGYTF	TGCGCCAGCAGCCAAGGGCGGGCCACTGGCTATGGCTACACCTTC
TRBJ1-1	NA	NA	TRBV7-2	CASSLGGDFDTEAFF	TGTGCCAGCAGCTTAGGGGGAGACTTTGACACTGAAGCTTTCTTT
TRBJ1-1	NA	NA	TRBV5-4	CASSYTGNNEAFF	TGTGCCAGCAGCTATACAGGGAATAATGAAGCTTTCTTT
TRBJ1-4	TRBD1	NA	TRBV6-1	CASSEYRTGNEKLFF	TGTGCCAGCAGTGAATATCGGACAGGGAATGAAAAACTGTTTTTT
TRBJ2-3	NA	NA	TRBV9	CASSVEGGSTDTQYF	TGTGCCAGCAGCGTAGAGGGGGGAAGCACAGATACGCAGTATTTT
TRBJ2-3	TRBD2	NA	TRBV9	CASSPLGLATDTQYF	TGTGCCAGCAGCCCCCTGGGACTAGCCACAGATACGCAGTATTTT
TRBJ2-5	NA	once	TRBV30	CAWTRSSAGQETQYF	TGTGCCTGGACTCGGTCGTCGGCAGGTCAAGAGACCCAGTACTTC
TRBJ2-7	TRBD1	NA	TRBV19	CASKPGGQGTYEQYF	TGTGCCAGTAAACCGGGGGGACAGGGAACCTACGAGCAGTACTTC
TRBJ2-5	TRBD1	NA	TRBV13	CASSAQQGVETQYF	TGTGCCAGCAGCGCCCAGCAGGGGGTGGAGACCCAGTACTTC
TRBJ1-2	TRBD1	NA	TRBV4-2	CASSQERRGLDGYTF	TGTGCCAGCAGCCAAGAAAGAAGGGGGCTGGATGGCTACACCTTC
TRBJ2-1	TRBD2	NA	TRBV6-5	CASSWTSGRAIGEQFF	TGTGCCAGCAGTTGGACTAGCGGGAGGGCCATCGGTGAGCAGTTCTTC
TRBJ2-1	TRBD1	NA	TRBV6-6	CASTPPGQVRNEQFF	TGTGCCAGCACCCCCCCGGGACAGGTGAGGAATGAGCAGTTCTTC
TRBJ1-3	NA	NA	TRBV14	CASSQDSSGNTIYF	TGTGCCAGCAGCCAGGACAGCTCTGGAAACACCATATATTTT
TRBJ1-1	TRBD1	once	TRBV19	CASSIYRGGHTEAFF	TGTGCCAGTAGTATTTACAGGGGTGGTCACACTGAAGCTTTCTTT
TRBJ2-7	NA	NA	TRBV6-1	CASILSPKAYEQYF	TGTGCCAGCATCCTGTCCCCAAAGGCGTACGAGCAGTACTTC
TRBJ1-1	NA	NA	TRBV27	CATKGTGKRALNTEAFF	TGTGCCACCAAGGGAACGGGAAAAAGAGCGCTAAACACTGAAGCTTTCTTT
TRBJ2-1	NA	NA	TRBV6-1	CASTSLGTAPSGQFF	TGTGCCAGCACTTCACTCGGGACGGCGCCTTCCGGGCAGTTCTTC
TRBJ1-4	NA	NA	TRBV12-5	CASGFPRGRGDEKLFF	TGTGCTAGTGGTTTTCCCCGGGGGCGCGGGGATGAAAAACTGTTTTTT
TRBJ2-1	TRBD2	NA	TRBV5-1	CASSPLGSGSYNEQFF	TGCGCCAGCAGCCCTCTAGGTAGCGGGAGTTACAATGAGCAGTTCTTC
TRBJ2-2	NA	NA	TRBV18	CASSLGTSNTGELFF	TGTGCCAGCTCACTCGGGACTTCGAACACCGGGGAGCTGTTTTTT
TRBJ1-2	NA	NA	TRBV7-2	CASSLFRTDGYTF	TGTGCCAGCAGCTTATTCCGGACTGATGGCTACACCTTC
TRBJ2-7	NA	few	TRBV19	CASSIDQATYEQYF	TGTGCCAGTAGTATAGATCAGGCAACCTACGAGCAGTACTTC
TRBJ2-1	NA	NA	TRBV7-3	CASSLRFGGTAYNEQFF	TGTGCCAGCAGCTTAAGGTTTGGAGGCACAGCCTACAATGAGCAGTTCTTC
TRBJ2-3	NA	few	TRBV29-1	CSVIPPGDTQYF	TGCAGCGTTATCCCACCCGGGGATACGCAGTATTTT
TRBJ1-1	NA	NA	TRBV10-3	CAISESSGGMFEAFF	TGTGCCATCAGTGAGTCGTCAGGAGGGATGTTTGAAGCTTTCTTT
TRBJ2-7	NA	NA	TRBV6-1	CASREKGLGQYF	TGTGCCAGCAGGGAGAAGGGTCTAGGGCAGTACTTC
TRBJ2-7	NA	NA	TRBV13	CASAAGGKQYF	TGTGCCAGCGCTGCCGGAGGAAAGCAGTACTTC
TRBJ2-1	TRBD2	NA	TRBV4-1	CASSQVKTSGSKFF	TGCGCCAGCAGCCAAGTTAAGACTAGCGGGAGTAAGTTCTTC